The 10 T cell receptor beta chains below come from one sample, sequenced in a study of T cells after yellow fever vaccination. TCRdb analysed the 5' RACE reads with MiXCR anew, one entry per CDR3 protein. Altogether 300,000 or so distinct CDR3 sequences are present, 8.7% being singletons, with the ten largest covering 3% to 3.5%. Source: CD4+ T cells sorted from PBMCs, taken 5 days after the yellow fever booster vaccination. The receptors originated from a man in his late teens or twenties who received the YFV17D yellow fever vaccine.

This clonotype was counted a few times. V gene TRBV12-3 or TRBV12-4 combines with J gene TRBJ2-5, with D perhaps TRBD2 (5 bases). With 1 base removed from V and 2 bases from J, the gap between germline ends came to 8 bases. CDR3 length: 14 residues. The CDR3 DNA reads TGTGCCAGCAGTTTAGAACCGGGACAAGAGACCCAGTACTTC. This translates into CASSLEPGQETQYF.

This clonotype was observed a handful of times. The chain combines TRBV2 with TRBJ2-3, with D perhaps matching TRBD2 (5 bases). The CDR3 sequence is 12 residues long. In germline, CDR1 is SNHLY, CDR2 FYNNEI. V was trimmed by 8 bases and J by 7 bases, leaving 13 bases between them. CDR3 in amino acids: CASGQAAYTQYF. CDR3 DNA sequence: TGTGCCAGCGGTCAAGCGGCGTATACGCAGTATTTT.

The V and J genes are TRBV7-9 and TRBJ1-2; 9 bases agree with TRBD1. Trimming took 3 bases from V and 7 from J; bases not matched to a gene: 6. The CDR3 runs 14 residues. Germline assignment: CDR1 SEHNR and CDR2 FQNEAQ (reference sequence). The CDR3 is CASSFADRGSGYTF. For the CDR3, the DNA is TGTGCCAGCAGCTTCGCGGACAGGGGCTCTGGCTACACCTTC.

This rearrangement joins TRBV7-3 to TRBJ2-2; no firm D call. This CDR3 spans 12 amino acids. Trimming took off 5 bases at V and 6 bases at J, with 7 bases between the two ends. Germline CDR1 and CDR2: SGHTA and FQGTGA. The CDR3 bases are TGTGCCAGCAGCCCCCGCTCCGGGGAGCTGTTTTTT. Translating it yields CASSPRSGELFF.

This clonotype was seen only a few times. The chain links TRBV5-1 to TRBJ2-5; 9 positions agree with TRBD2. The CDR3 loop spans 16 amino acids. Per the germline V gene, CDR1 is SGHRS and CDR2 is YFSETQ. The V and J ends lost 1 base and 5 bases, in that order; junction bases with no gene match: 9. Here the CDR3 DNA reads TGCGCCAGCAGCTTGCGCGAGCGGGGGGTGGAGGAGACCCAGTACTTC. This gives the protein CASSLRERGVEETQYF.

This clonotype has a handful of counts. The J gene is TRBJ2-7, the V gene TRBV19; no definite D call. Germline V gives CDR1 LNHDA, CDR2 SQIVND (reference sequence). The CDR3 is 13 amino acids. With 1 base removed from V and 3 bases from J, the gap between germline ends came to 7 bases. The CDR3 loop reads CASSIGQFYEQYF. The CDR3 region has the DNA TGTGCCAGTAGTATAGGGCAGTTCTACGAGCAGTACTTC.

This clonotype was seen only a few times. The DNA of the CDR3 is TGTGCCAGCAGAATTTTTAGCAATCAGCCCCAGCATTTT. Translation gives CASRIFSNQPQHF. The J gene is TRBJ1-5, the V gene TRBV6-6; D is undetermined. CDR3 length: 13 amino acids. Germline V lookup: CDR1 MNHNY, CDR2 SVGAGI (reference sequence). Trimming took 6 bases from V and 0 from J, leaving 6 bases between them.

There are a few counts of this clonotype. The chain combines TRBV11-1 with TRBJ1-1, with 12 nucleotides matching TRBD1. The junction had 4 bases not matched to a gene; V was cut back by 4 bases and J by 4 bases. Germline V gene data show CDR1 as SGHAT and CDR2 as FQDESV (reference sequence). The CDR3 is made up of 15 amino acids. The CDR3: CASSYPGQGATEAFF. CDR3 DNA sequence: TGTGCCAGCAGCTACCCGGGACAGGGGGCCACTGAAGCTTTCTTT.

This clonotype was detected a few times. This sequence joins TRBV20-1 and TRBJ1-1; weak D call: TRBD1 (6 bases). Germline assignment: CDR1 DFQATT and CDR2 SNEGSKA (reference sequence). Trimming left V 6 bases short and J 6 bases short, with 23 bases between. This CDR3 spans 15 amino acids. DNA of the CDR3: TGCAGTGCCCCCTCCCGGGTCGGGGGCGGGGCTGAAGCTTTCTTT. This codes for CSAPSRVGGGAEAFF.

This clonotype has at least ten counts. This chain joins TRBV4-3 and TRBJ2-5; 7 bases are a match to TRBD2. Trimming cost V 4 bases and J 1 base; bases outside gene matches: 6. Germline CDR1 reads LGHNA; CDR2 reads YSLEER. CDR3 size: 15 residues. CDR3 protein: CASSLGGTPQETQYF. The CDR3 DNA is TGCGCCAGCAGCCTCGGGGGGACCCCCCAAGAGACCCAGTACTTC.